This TCR beta chain emerged from a study of T-cell memory formation after mild COVID-19. The table lists this clonotype with a few counts. TCRdb re-derived calls from the 5' RACE reads in MiXCR, one entry per CDR3 protein. The sample lists around 420,000 distinct CDR3 sequences; roughly 26% were seen once. Germline V gene lookup returns CDR1 KGHSH and CDR2 LQKENI. The CDR3 totals 15 residues. Deletions cut 5 bases from V and 3 bases from J, with 13 bases between. The gene calls are TRBV18 and TRBJ1-4; D might be TRBD1 (6 bases). The source material was PBMCs or a T cell subset sorted from them (not recorded which). This TCR was sampled from an adult woman who had mild COVID-19 (a few samples of this study predate the infection). Cell type and time point are not known. The CDR3 sequence is CASSFVTGPNEKLFF. CDR3 sequence (DNA): TGTGCCAGCTCATTCGTGACAGGCCCTAATGAAAAACTGTTTTTT.